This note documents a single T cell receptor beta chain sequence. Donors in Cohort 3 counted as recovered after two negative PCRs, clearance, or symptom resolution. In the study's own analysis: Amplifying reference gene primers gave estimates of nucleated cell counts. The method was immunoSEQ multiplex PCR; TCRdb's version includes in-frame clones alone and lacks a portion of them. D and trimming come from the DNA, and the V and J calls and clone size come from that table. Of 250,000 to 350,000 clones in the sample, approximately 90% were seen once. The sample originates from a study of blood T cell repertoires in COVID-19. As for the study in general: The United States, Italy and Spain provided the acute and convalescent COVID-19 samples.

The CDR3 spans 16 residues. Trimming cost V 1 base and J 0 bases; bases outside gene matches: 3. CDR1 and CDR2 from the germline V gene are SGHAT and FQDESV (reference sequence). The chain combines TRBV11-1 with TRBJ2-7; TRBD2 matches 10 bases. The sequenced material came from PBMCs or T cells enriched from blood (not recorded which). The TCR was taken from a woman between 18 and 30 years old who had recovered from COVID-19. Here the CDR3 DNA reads TGTGCCAGCAGCTTAGTTAGCGGGAGGCTCTCCTACGAGCAGTACTTC. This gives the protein CASSLVSGRLSYEQYF.